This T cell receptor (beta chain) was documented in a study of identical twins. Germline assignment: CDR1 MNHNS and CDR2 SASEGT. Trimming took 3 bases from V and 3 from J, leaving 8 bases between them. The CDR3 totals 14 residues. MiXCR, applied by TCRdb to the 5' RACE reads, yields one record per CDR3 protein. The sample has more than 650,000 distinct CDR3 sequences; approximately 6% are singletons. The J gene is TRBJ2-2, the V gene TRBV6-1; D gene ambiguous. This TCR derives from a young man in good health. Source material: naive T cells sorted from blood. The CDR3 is CASSDVTDTGELFF. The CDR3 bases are TGTGCCAGCAGTGATGTCACCGACACCGGGGAGCTGTTTTTT.